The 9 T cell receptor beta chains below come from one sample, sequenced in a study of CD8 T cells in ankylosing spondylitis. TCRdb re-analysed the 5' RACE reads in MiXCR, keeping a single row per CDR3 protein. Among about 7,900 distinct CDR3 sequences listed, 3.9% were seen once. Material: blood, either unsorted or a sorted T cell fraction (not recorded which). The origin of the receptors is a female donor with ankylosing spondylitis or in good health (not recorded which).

CDR3 protein: CASSPRDGPNSYNEQFF. CDR3 nucleotides: TGTGCCAGCAGCCCCCGGGACGGACCGAACTCCTACAATGAGCAGTTCTTC. The V and J genes are TRBV9 and TRBJ2-1, with D perhaps matching TRBD1 or TRBD2 (5 bases each). The CDR3 length is 17 residues. The germline gives CDR1 SGDLS, CDR2 YYNGEE. The germline V and J ends were trimmed by 4 bases and 0 bases, with 17 bases remaining between them.

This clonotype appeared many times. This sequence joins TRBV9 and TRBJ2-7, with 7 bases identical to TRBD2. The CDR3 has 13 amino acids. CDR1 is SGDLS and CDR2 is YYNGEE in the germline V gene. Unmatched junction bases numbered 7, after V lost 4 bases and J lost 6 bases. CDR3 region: CASSPGEGTEQYF. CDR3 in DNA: TGTGCCAGCAGCCCCGGGGAGGGGACCGAGCAGTACTTC.

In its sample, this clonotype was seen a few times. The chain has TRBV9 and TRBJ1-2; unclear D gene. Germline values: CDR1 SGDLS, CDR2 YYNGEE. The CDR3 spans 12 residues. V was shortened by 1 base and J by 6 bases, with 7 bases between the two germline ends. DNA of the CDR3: TGTGCCAGCAGCGTACGAGGGAATGGCTACACCTTC. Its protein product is CASSVRGNGYTF.

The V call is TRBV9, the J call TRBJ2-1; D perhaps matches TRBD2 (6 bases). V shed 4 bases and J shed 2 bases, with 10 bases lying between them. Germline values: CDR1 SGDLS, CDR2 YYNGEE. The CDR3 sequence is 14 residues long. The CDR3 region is CASSPGVPYNEQFF. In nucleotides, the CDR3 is TGTGCCAGCAGCCCGGGGGTCCCCTACAATGAGCAGTTCTTC.

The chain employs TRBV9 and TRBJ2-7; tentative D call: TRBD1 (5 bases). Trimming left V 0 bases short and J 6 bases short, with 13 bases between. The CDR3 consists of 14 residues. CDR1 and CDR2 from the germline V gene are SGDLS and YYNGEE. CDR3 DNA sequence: TGTGCCAGCAGCGTAGAGGACATTGAAACCGAGCAGTACTTC. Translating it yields CASSVEDIETEQYF.

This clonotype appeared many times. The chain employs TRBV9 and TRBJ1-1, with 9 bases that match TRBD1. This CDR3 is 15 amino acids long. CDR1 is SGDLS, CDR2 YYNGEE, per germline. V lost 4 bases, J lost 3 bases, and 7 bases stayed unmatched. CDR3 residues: CASSTSWTGDTEAFF. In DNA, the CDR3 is TGTGCCAGCAGCACTTCCTGGACAGGGGACACTGAAGCTTTCTTT. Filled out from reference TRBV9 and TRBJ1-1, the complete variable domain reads DSGVTQTPKHLITATGQRVTLRCSPRSGDLSVYWYQQSLDQGLQFLIQYYNGEERAKGNILERFSAQQFPDLHSELNLSSLELGDSALYFCASSTSWTGDTEAFFGQGTRLTVV.

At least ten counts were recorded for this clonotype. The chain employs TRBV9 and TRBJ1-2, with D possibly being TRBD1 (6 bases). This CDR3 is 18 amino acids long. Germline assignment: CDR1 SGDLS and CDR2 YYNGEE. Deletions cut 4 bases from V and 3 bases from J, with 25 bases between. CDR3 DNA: TGTGCCAGCAGCCATACACAGGGCACCCTAACGATCGACTATGGCTACACCTTC. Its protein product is CASSHTQGTLTIDYGYTF. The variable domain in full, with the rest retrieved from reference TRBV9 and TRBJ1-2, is DSGVTQTPKHLITATGQRVTLRCSPRSGDLSVYWYQQSLDQGLQFLIQYYNGEERAKGNILERFSAQQFPDLHSELNLSSLELGDSALYFCASSHTQGTLTIDYGYTFGSGTRLTVV.

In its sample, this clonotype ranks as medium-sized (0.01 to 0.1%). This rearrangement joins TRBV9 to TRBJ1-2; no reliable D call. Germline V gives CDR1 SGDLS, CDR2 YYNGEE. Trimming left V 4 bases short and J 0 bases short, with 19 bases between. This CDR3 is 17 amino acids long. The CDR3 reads CASSPRSVVNSNYGYTF. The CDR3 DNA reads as TGTGCCAGCAGCCCCAGGTCAGTGGTGAACTCTAACTATGGCTACACCTTC. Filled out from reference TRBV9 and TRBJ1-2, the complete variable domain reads DSGVTQTPKHLITATGQRVTLRCSPRSGDLSVYWYQQSLDQGLQFLIQYYNGEERAKGNILERFSAQQFPDLHSELNLSSLELGDSALYFCASSPRSVVNSNYGYTFGSGTRLTVV.

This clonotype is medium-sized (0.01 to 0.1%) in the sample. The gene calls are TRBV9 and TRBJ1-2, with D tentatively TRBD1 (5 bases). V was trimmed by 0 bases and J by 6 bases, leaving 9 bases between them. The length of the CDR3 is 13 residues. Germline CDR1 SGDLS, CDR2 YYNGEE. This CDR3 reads CASSVEGENGYTF. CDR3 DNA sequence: TGTGCCAGCAGCGTAGAAGGGGAAAATGGCTACACCTTC. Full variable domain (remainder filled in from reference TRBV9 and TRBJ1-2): DSGVTQTPKHLITATGQRVTLRCSPRSGDLSVYWYQQSLDQGLQFLIQYYNGEERAKGNILERFSAQQFPDLHSELNLSSLELGDSALYFCASSVEGENGYTFGSGTRLTVV.